Each of the 15 T cell receptor beta chains below was sequenced from the same sample in a study of T cell therapy product for transplant patients. Assay used: immunoSEQ multiplex PCR; TCRdb lists only in-frame clones, some missing. The sample carries about 880 clones, 40% to 45% recorded once. Antigen specificity for these receptors is unknown. Label stands for: CMVpp65/IE-1-reactive T cells enriched by IFNgamma capture and expanded in vitro. PBMCs were stimulated for 5 to 6 hours with overlapping CMV pp65 and IE-1 peptide pools at about 0.5 ug/ml each. Positive selection by IFNgamma secretion assay kept the CMV-stimulated cells that produced IFNgamma. The enriched IFNgamma+ cells were cultured approximately 3 weeks on irradiated autologous feeders with either IL-7/IL-15 or IL-2. Sequenced input: a sorted cell population cultured from PBMCs. The receptors were sampled from an adult in good health.

The chain couples TRBV7-7 to TRBJ2-1; D is possibly TRBD1 (6 bases). V lost 5 bases and J lost 1, with 12 bases in between. This CDR3 has 15 residues. Germline CDR1 is SSHAT and CDR2 is FNYEAQ (reference sequence). The CDR3 DNA is TGTGCCAGCAGCCCAAACAGGGAATCCTACAATGAGCAGTTCTTC. It yields the protein CASSPNRESYNEQFF.

The chain is built from TRBV7-2 and TRBJ1-4, with D possibly TRBD1 on 5 matching bases. V was shortened by 5 bases and J by 8 bases, with 15 bases between the two germline ends. The CDR3 is 14 residues long. Germline V gene data show CDR1 as SGHTA and CDR2 as FQGNSA. CDR3 DNA: TGTGCCAGCAGCCCCCGGGGGAGGGCGGAAAAACTGTTTTTT. Translation: CASSPRGRAEKLFF.

The CDR3 DNA is TGCGCCAGCAGCCAAGTACGGACAGGGGGCGGAGAGACCCAGTACTTC. The encoded protein is CASSQVRTGGGETQYF. The rearrangement links TRBV4-1 to TRBJ2-5; 11 bases line up with TRBD1. The germline V gene has CDR1 MGHRA and CDR2 YSYEKL. V lost 1 base and J lost 4; bases outside the gene matches: 5. The CDR3 consists of 16 residues.

The V gene is TRBV5-1, the J gene TRBJ1-2; TRBD1 matches at 9 bases. This CDR3 has 13 residues. CDR1 and CDR2 (germline): SGHRS, YFSETQ. The V and J ends lost 4 bases and 8 bases, in that order; junction bases with no gene match: 6. In DNA form, the CDR3 reads TGCGCCAGCAGCCCGGGACAGGGTGAGGGCTACACCTTC. This gives the protein CASSPGQGEGYTF.

This chain links TRBV7-4 with TRBJ1-1, with a possible D match to TRBD1 (5 bases). Per the germline V gene, CDR1 is SGHVT and CDR2 is SQSDAQ. The V and J ends lost 5 bases and 0 bases respectively, with 10 bases between them. The CDR3 is 14 residues long. In DNA form, the CDR3 reads TGTGCCAGCAGCCGGGGGTTCATGAACACTGAAGCTTTCTTT. Translation: CASSRGFMNTEAFF.

Only a few counts were recorded for this clone. V gene TRBV6-6 combines with J gene TRBJ2-7; perhaps TRBD1 as D (5 bases). This CDR3 has 14 amino acids. Trimming stripped 5 bases from V and 2 bases from J, with 13 bases between. Germline V gene data show CDR1 as MNHNY and CDR2 as SVGAGI (reference sequence). The CDR3 is CASSQGNTAYEQYF. The DNA for the CDR3 is TGTGCCAGCAGTCAGGGTAACACCGCCTACGAGCAGTACTTC.

This clone was detected once. This chain links TRBV7-3 with TRBJ2-5, with 13 bases lining up with TRBD2. V was pared by 3 bases and J by 5 bases, with 3 bases of the junction left unmatched. Germline-derived CDR1 and CDR2 are SGHTA and FQGTGA. The CDR3 loop spans 15 amino acids. The CDR3 nucleotides are TGTGCCAGCAGCTTGGGACTAGCGGGGTTGGAGACCCAGTACTTC. As protein: CASSLGLAGLETQYF.

The chain is built from TRBV5-4 and TRBJ1-1; D not resolved. The CDR3 totals 12 residues. Looked up from germline, CDR1 is SGHNT and CDR2 is YYREEE (reference sequence). V was shortened by 1 base and J by 3 bases, with 4 bases between the two germline ends. CDR3 amino acids: CASSLTDTEAFF. In nucleotides, the CDR3 is TGTGCCAGCAGCTTGACGGACACTGAAGCTTTCTTT. Full variable domain (outside the CDR3, taken from reference TRBV5-4 and TRBJ1-1): ETGVTQSPTHLIKTRGQQVTLRCSSQSGHNTVSWYQQALGQGPQFIFQYYREEENGRGNFPPRFSGLQFPNYSSELNVNALELDDSALYLCASSLTDTEAFFGQGTRLTVV.

The chain carries TRBV7-8 and TRBJ2-2; 7 positions agree with TRBD2. The CDR3 is 14 amino acids. Germline values: CDR1 SGHVS, CDR2 FQNEAQ. V shed 5 bases, J shed 5 bases, and the junction held 5 bases outside the gene matches. CDR3 coding DNA: TGTGCCAGCAGCGGGGGGGGACTAACCGGGGAGCTGTTTTTT. Its protein is CASSGGGLTGELFF.

By proportion, this clone is medium-sized (0.01 to 0.1%). The chain is built from TRBV30 and TRBJ1-2; D call uncertain. This CDR3 is 14 amino acids long. With 1 base removed from V and 0 bases from J, the gap between germline ends came to 9 bases. The germline V gene has CDR1 GTSNPN and CDR2 SVGIG (reference sequence). CDR3 in amino acids: CAWSDTSSNYGYTF. CDR3 sequence (DNA): TGTGCCTGGAGTGATACATCATCTAACTATGGCTACACCTTC.

V is TRBV14 and J is TRBJ1-1; D gene ambiguous. In germline, CDR1 is SGHDN, CDR2 FVKESK. The CDR3 is 13 residues long. With 7 bases removed from V and 0 bases from J, the gap between germline ends came to 9 bases. The CDR3 loop is CASTQDLNTEAFF. CDR3 nucleotide sequence: TGTGCCAGCACTCAAGACCTGAACACTGAAGCTTTCTTT.

V gene TRBV7-6 combines with J gene TRBJ2-3; D remains unclear. Trimming left V 6 bases short and J 2 bases short, with 9 bases between. The CDR3 is 13 residues long. Germline V gene sequence: CDR1 SGHVS, CDR2 FNYEAQ. In nucleotides, the CDR3 is TGTGCCAGCAGTTCAATTTCCACAGATACGCAGTATTTT. Its translation: CASSSISTDTQYF.

For the CDR3, the DNA is TGCGCCAGCAGCCAAGTATCAGGGAATAACTATGGCTACACCTTC. It codes for CASSQVSGNNYGYTF. This chain links TRBV4-3 with TRBJ1-2; D might be TRBD1 (5 bases). This CDR3 has 15 residues. Germline lookup yields CDR1 LGHNA and CDR2 YSLEER. V was clipped by 1 base and J by 1 base, with 10 bases between them.

This clone was recorded a few times. The chain combines TRBV30 with TRBJ1-6, with D possibly being TRBD1 (6 bases). The V end lost 7 bases, the J end lost 5 bases, and 12 bases lay between the germline ends. CDR1 GTSNPN and CDR2 SVGIG come from the germline V gene (reference sequence). The length of the CDR3 is 13 residues. CDR3 sequence (DNA): TGTGCCTCAGGGACACATAATAATTCACCCCTCCACTTT. This sequence encodes CASGTHNNSPLHF.

V usage is TRBV2 and J usage is TRBJ1-5; D perhaps matches TRBD1 (6 bases). CDR1 is SNHLY, CDR2 FYNNEI, per germline. The CDR3 extends over 14 amino acids. The V and J ends lost 10 bases and 4 bases respectively, with 17 bases between them. CDR3 in DNA: TGTGCCACCGGAAACCGGGACATTAATCAGCCCCAGCATTTT. Residues: CATGNRDINQPQHF.